The 27 T cell receptor beta chains presented below share a single source sample, sequenced in a study of Graves' ophthalmopathy and Graves' hyperthyroidism. Transcripts of RNA were the source for amplifying TCR beta CDR3 regions. Second-round multiplex PCR came after first-round RT-PCR with HTBI primers. Each CDR3 protein is one row after TCRdb ran MiXCR on the multiplex PCR reads. The data show 450,000 or so distinct CDR3 sequences, approximately 15% seen once. Material: blood. These receptors were taken from a woman younger than 45 with Graves' ophthalmopathy.

This chain's CDR3 is CASSTSGGNYGYTF. The CDR3 coding sequence is TGTGCCAGCAGTACCTCCGGGGGAAACTATGGCTACACCTTC. The chain uses TRBV6-1 and TRBJ1-2, with D possibly TRBD1 on 5 matching bases. CDR3 length equals 14 residues. Looked up from germline, CDR1 is MNHNS and CDR2 is SASEGT. The ends were cut back, 5 bases at V and 2 bases at J, with 12 bases in the middle.

This clonotype was detected many times. The chain joins TRBV11-3 to TRBJ1-3; D is unresolved. Germline V gene data show CDR1 as SGHNT and CDR2 as YENEEA. The CDR3 contains 12 residues. The V and J ends lost 5 bases and 4 bases respectively, with 6 bases between them. The CDR3 DNA reads as TGTGCCAGCAGCGATGTCGGAAACACCATATATTTT. Protein product: CASSDVGNTIYF. The variable domain in full, with the rest retrieved from reference TRBV11-3 and TRBJ1-3, is EAGVVQSPRYKIIEKKQPVAFWCNPISGHNTLYWYLQNLGQGPELLIRYENEEAVDDSQLPKDRFSAERLKGVDSTLKIQPAELGDSAVYLCASSDVGNTIYFGEGSWLTVV.

V is TRBV6-1 and J is TRBJ1-2, with D perhaps matching TRBD1 (6 bases). CDR3 length: 14 residues. V dropped 8 bases and J dropped 2 bases, with 15 bases sitting between them. Germline V CDR1 and CDR2: MNHNS, SASEGT. Here the CDR3 reads CASSPRGHNYGYTF. The CDR3 coding sequence is TGTGCCAGCTCACCCCGGGGGCACAACTATGGCTACACCTTC.

This clonotype was detected many times. This chain connects TRBV6-5 to TRBJ2-7; 9 bases align to TRBD1. This CDR3 contains 14 residues. V was clipped by 4 bases and J by 4 bases; unmatched bases: 5. Per the germline V gene, CDR1 is MNHEY and CDR2 is SVGAGI. The CDR3 coding sequence is TGTGCCAGCAGTTGGACAGGGGCGGAGTACGAGCAGTACTTC. This gives the protein CASSWTGAEYEQYF.

This clonotype was picked up a small number of times. The V call is TRBV27, the J call TRBJ2-3; TRBD1 is a possible D gene (5 bases). Germline values: CDR1 MNHEY, CDR2 SMNVEV (reference sequence). The CDR3 extends over 15 amino acids. The V end was cut by 0 bases, the J end by 4 bases, with 11 bases between. CDR3 in DNA: TGTGCCAGCAGTTTATCAGGCAGGGCCCCAGATACGCAGTATTTT. Translation: CASSLSGRAPDTQYF.

This clonotype was observed many times. The chain joins TRBV20-1 to TRBJ2-5; TRBD2 is a possible D gene (6 bases). V was trimmed by 0 bases and J by 1 base, leaving 12 bases between them. The CDR3 is 15 residues long. Per the germline V gene, CDR1 is DFQATT and CDR2 is SNEGSKA (reference sequence). The CDR3 region has the DNA TGCAGTGCTAGAGACCTATTGCGGGGCCAAGAGACCCAGTACTTC. Protein product: CSARDLLRGQETQYF.

Many counts were recorded for this clonotype. The gene calls are TRBV4-1 and TRBJ1-3; D call uncertain. In germline, CDR1 is MGHRA, CDR2 YSYEKL. Trimming took off 0 bases at V and 1 base at J, with 10 bases between the two ends. The CDR3 sequence is 16 residues long. The CDR3 DNA sequence: TGCGCCAGCAGCCAAGAGGCCAGCCCGTCTGGAAACACCATATATTTT. Translated: CASSQEASPSGNTIYF.

As to this clonotype: With a much larger clone just one base away, this may be a read error. V gene TRBV28 combines with J gene TRBJ1-5, with D unresolved. CDR1 MDHEN and CDR2 SYDVKM come from the germline V gene. V was cut by 3 bases and J by 5 bases, with 5 bases left in between. This CDR3 has 12 amino acids. As DNA, the CDR3 is TGTGCCAGCAGTTTTCAGGATCAGCCCCAGCATTTT. Its translation: CASSFQDQPQHF.

The sample holds many counts of this clonotype. This chain joins TRBV28 and TRBJ1-2; TRBD1 matches at 7 bases. From germline, CDR1 is MDHEN and CDR2 SYDVKM. J gave up 3 bases and V 4 bases, and 5 bases lay outside the gene matches. The CDR3 runs 14 residues. CDR3 bases: TGTGCCAGCAGTTCGGGACAGTTGTACTATGGCTACACCTTC. Its protein is CASSSGQLYYGYTF.

Ten or more counts support this clonotype. The V call is TRBV27, the J call TRBJ1-5; 10 bases align to TRBD1. V shed 6 bases and J 5 bases; nucleotides not matched to a gene: 7. Germline V gene data show CDR1 as MNHEY and CDR2 as SMNVEV (reference sequence). The CDR3 spans 15 residues. The CDR3 DNA follows: TGTGCCAGCAGACCAGACAGGGGGCCGGATCAGCCCCAGCATTTT. Residues: CASRPDRGPDQPQHF.

This clonotype was recorded many times. This chain links TRBV7-9 with TRBJ1-2; 7 bases agree with TRBD1. The junction had 5 bases not matched to a gene; V was cut back by 6 bases and J by 1 base. Germline V gene lookup returns CDR1 SEHNR and CDR2 FQNEAQ (reference sequence). This CDR3 is 14 amino acids long. CDR3 loop: CASRGTALNYGYTF. The CDR3 DNA reads as TGTGCCAGCAGGGGGACAGCCCTTAACTATGGCTACACCTTC.

Ten or more counts support this clonotype. The chain recombines TRBV5-1 with TRBJ2-5; D remains unclear. Germline V gene sequence: CDR1 SGHRS, CDR2 YFSETQ. This CDR3 has 15 residues. V lost 3 bases, J lost 5 bases, and 17 bases lay in between. In nucleotides, the CDR3 is TGCGCCAGCAGCTCCCCCGGTGCCAGGACGGAGACCCAGTACTTC. Protein: CASSSPGARTETQYF.

This clonotype was recorded many times. The J gene is TRBJ1-2, the V gene TRBV29-1; D gene unclear. The CDR3 runs to 12 residues. Germline assignment: CDR1 SQVTM and CDR2 ANQGSEA. The V and J ends lost 3 bases and 2 bases respectively, with 7 bases between them. In DNA, the CDR3 is TGCAGCGTTGACCTGGGGAACTATGGCTACACCTTC. It translates to CSVDLGNYGYTF.

At least ten counts were recorded for this clonotype. This chain links TRBV18 with TRBJ1-1, with D unclear. Trimming took off 1 base at V and 1 base at J, with 1 base between the two ends. The CDR3 is 12 amino acids. CDR1 is KGHSH and CDR2 is LQKENI in the germline V gene. For the CDR3, the DNA is TGTGCCAGCTCACCACAGAACACTGAAGCTTTCTTT. This codes for CASSPQNTEAFF.

This chain joins TRBV19 and TRBJ2-5; D not resolved. Between the trimmed V and J ends, which lost 7 bases and 5 bases, there was a span of 20 bases. Germline assignment: CDR1 LNHDA and CDR2 SQIVND (reference sequence). This CDR3 spans 15 amino acids. For the CDR3, the DNA is TGTGCCAGTACAGACCCTAAGGAGATCGGGGAGACCCAGTACTTC. This translates into CASTDPKEIGETQYF. Full variable domain (remainder filled in from reference TRBV19 and TRBJ2-5): DGGITQSPKYLFRKEGQNVTLSCEQNLNHDAMYWYRQDPGQGLRLIYYSQIVNDFQKGDIAEGYSVSREKKESFPLTVTSAQKNPTAFYLCASTDPKEIGETQYFGPGTRLLVL.

At least ten counts were recorded for this clonotype. V usage is TRBV19 and J usage is TRBJ2-2; 7 bases agree with TRBD2. With 8 bases clipped from V and 4 bases from J, the junction kept 4 bases outside the gene matches. The CDR3 extends over 13 amino acids. Germline V gene lookup returns CDR1 LNHDA and CDR2 SQIVND (reference sequence). CDR3 region: CASRGDGTGELFF. CDR3 bases: TGTGCCAGTCGGGGGGATGGCACCGGGGAGCTGTTTTTT.

This clonotype showed up just a few times. V gene TRBV2 combines with J gene TRBJ2-7; the D gene is possibly TRBD1 (5 bases). This CDR3 has 12 residues. CDR1 SNHLY and CDR2 FYNNEI come from the germline V gene. With 4 bases removed from V and 5 bases from J, the gap between germline ends came to 9 bases. CDR3 coding DNA: TGTGCCAGCAGTGCCAGGGTTCACGAGCAGTACTTC. Amino acids: CASSARVHEQYF.

There are many counts of this clonotype. The chain joins TRBV29-1 to TRBJ2-5; D gene unclear. The germline V gene encodes CDR1 SQVTM and CDR2 ANQGSEA. The CDR3 is 13 amino acids. V lost 6 bases and J 7 bases, leaving 18 bases between the germline ends. CDR3 sequence reads: CSVATTESGTQYF. As DNA, the CDR3 is TGCAGCGTAGCCACGACGGAGTCGGGGACCCAGTACTTC.

CDR3 region: CAWINHRRGYGYTF. The CDR3 DNA is TGTGCCTGGATAAATCACAGGAGGGGCTATGGCTACACCTTC. V is TRBV30 and J is TRBJ1-2, with D possibly TRBD1 on 5 matching bases. This CDR3 is 14 amino acids long. Per the germline V gene, CDR1 is GTSNPN and CDR2 is SVGIG (reference sequence). V was trimmed by 4 bases and J by 4 bases, leaving 16 bases between them.

This clonotype appeared many times. The rearrangement links TRBV10-3 to TRBJ2-2; no clear D gene. V was cut by 6 bases and J by 11 bases, with 13 bases left in between. Germline-derived CDR1 and CDR2 are ENHRY and SYGVKD. The CDR3 runs 12 residues. CDR3 loop: CAIRRVGEELFF. CDR3 coding DNA: TGTGCCATCAGGAGAGTTGGGGAAGAGCTGTTTTTT.

The chain is built from TRBV5-1 and TRBJ1-1; 7 positions match TRBD1. Germline trimming cut 4 bases from V and 4 bases from J; bases unmatched to any gene: 13. This CDR3 is built from 16 residues. Germline V gene sequence: CDR1 SGHRS, CDR2 YFSETQ. CDR3 sequence (DNA): TGCGCCAGCAGCGTGTCCCCTGACAGGGTGAGCACTGAAGCTTTCTTT. As protein: CASSVSPDRVSTEAFF.

There are many counts of this clonotype. CDR3 sequence (DNA): TGTGCCAGCAGTTTGCGTCCAAGGGGGAAAAACTATGGCTACACCTTC. It encodes CASSLRPRGKNYGYTF. This chain uses TRBV28 with TRBJ1-2, with D perhaps matching TRBD1 (6 bases). Germline-derived CDR1 and CDR2 are MDHEN and SYDVKM. V was pared by 3 bases and J by 2 bases, with 16 bases between. CDR3 length equals 16 residues.

The genes are TRBV28 and TRBJ1-2; D not resolved. The V end was cut by 5 bases, the J end by 8 bases, with 24 bases between. The V gene's germline CDR1 is MDHEN and CDR2 SYDVKM. The CDR3 length is 16 residues. In nucleotides, the CDR3 is TGTGCCAGCAGTCCTCATGAGTCGGGGAATTACGCGGGCTACACCTTC. This gives the protein CASSPHESGNYAGYTF.

The chain is built from TRBV5-6 and TRBJ1-1, with 7 nucleotides matching TRBD1. V dropped 7 bases and J dropped 8; count of bases not matched to a gene: 11. Germline CDR1 reads SGHDT; CDR2 reads YYEEEE. CDR3 length equals 13 residues. The CDR3 sequence: CASWVQGVPEAFF. CDR3 in DNA: TGTGCCAGCTGGGTCCAGGGGGTCCCCGAAGCTTTCTTT.

This clonotype was seen repeatedly, ten times or more. This rearrangement joins TRBV27 to TRBJ1-2; TRBD1 aligns across 12 bases. The CDR3 has 15 amino acids. In germline, CDR1 is MNHEY, CDR2 SMNVEV (reference sequence). V lost 0 bases to trimming and J lost 4 bases; unmatched junction nucleotides: 0. CDR3 in amino acids: CASSLSGQGAYGYTF. DNA of the CDR3: TGTGCCAGCAGTTTATCGGGACAGGGGGCCTATGGCTACACCTTC.

This clonotype was found many times. This chain uses TRBV28 with TRBJ2-7, with TRBD1 matching 8 bases. CDR1 and CDR2 (germline): MDHEN, SYDVKM. The CDR3 has 15 amino acids. The trim removed 3 bases at V and 5 bases at J, leaving 9 bases unmatched. The CDR3 DNA follows: TGTGCCAGCAGTTTTGTGGGCAGGGGGCACGACGAGCAGTACTTC. This translates into CASSFVGRGHDEQYF.

This clonotype was detected ten times or more. V is TRBV19 and J is TRBJ2-7, with D perhaps assigned TRBD1 or TRBD2 (5 bases each). V was shortened by 3 bases and J by 2 bases, with 14 bases between the two germline ends. Germline V gives CDR1 LNHDA, CDR2 SQIVND (reference sequence). CDR3 length: 15 amino acids. The CDR3, as DNA: TGTGCCAGTAGTATCGAGGGACGTACGCCCTACGAGCAGTACTTC. Its protein is CASSIEGRTPYEQYF. Full variable domain (missing parts from reference TRBV19 and TRBJ2-7): DGGITQSPKYLFRKEGQNVTLSCEQNLNHDAMYWYRQDPGQGLRLIYYSQIVNDFQKGDIAEGYSVSREKKESFPLTVTSAQKNPTAFYLCASSIEGRTPYEQYFGPGTRLTVT.